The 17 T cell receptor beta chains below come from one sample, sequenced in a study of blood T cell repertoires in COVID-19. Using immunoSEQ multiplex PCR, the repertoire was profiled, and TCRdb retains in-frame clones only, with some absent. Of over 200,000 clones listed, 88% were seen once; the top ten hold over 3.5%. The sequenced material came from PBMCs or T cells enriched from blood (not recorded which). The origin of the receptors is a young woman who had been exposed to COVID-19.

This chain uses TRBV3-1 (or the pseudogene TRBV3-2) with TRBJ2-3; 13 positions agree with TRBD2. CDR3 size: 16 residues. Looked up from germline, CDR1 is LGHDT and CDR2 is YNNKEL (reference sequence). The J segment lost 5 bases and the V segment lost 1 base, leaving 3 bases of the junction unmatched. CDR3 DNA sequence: TGTGCCAGCAGCCAAGGGACTAGCGGGAGTATAGATACGCAGTATTTT. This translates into CASSQGTSGSIDTQYF.

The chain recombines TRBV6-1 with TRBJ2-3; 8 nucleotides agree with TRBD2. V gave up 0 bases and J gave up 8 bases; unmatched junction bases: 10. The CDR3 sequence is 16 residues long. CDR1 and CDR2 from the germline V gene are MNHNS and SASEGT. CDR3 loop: CASSEAVGTRPRTQYF. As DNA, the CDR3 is TGTGCCAGCAGTGAAGCCGTGGGGACTAGGCCGCGTACGCAGTATTTT.

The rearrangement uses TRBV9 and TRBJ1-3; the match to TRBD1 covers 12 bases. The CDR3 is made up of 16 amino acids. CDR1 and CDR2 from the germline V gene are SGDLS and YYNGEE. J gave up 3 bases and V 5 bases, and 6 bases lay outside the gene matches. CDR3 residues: CASSTGQGAGGNTIYF. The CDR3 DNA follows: TGTGCCAGCAGTACGGGACAGGGGGCCGGTGGAAACACCATATATTTT.

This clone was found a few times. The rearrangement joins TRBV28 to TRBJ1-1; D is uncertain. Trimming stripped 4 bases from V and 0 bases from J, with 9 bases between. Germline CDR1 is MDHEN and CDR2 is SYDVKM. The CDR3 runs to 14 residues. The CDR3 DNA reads TGTGCCAGCAGTTATGGCCTTCTGAACACTGAAGCTTTCTTT. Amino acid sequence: CASSYGLLNTEAFF.

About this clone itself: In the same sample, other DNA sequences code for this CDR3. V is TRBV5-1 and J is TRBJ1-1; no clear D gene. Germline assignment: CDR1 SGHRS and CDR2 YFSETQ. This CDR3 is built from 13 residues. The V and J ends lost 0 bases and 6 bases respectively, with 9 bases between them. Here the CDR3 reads CASSLAGRSEAFF. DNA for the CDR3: TGCGCCAGCAGCTTGGCGGGTCGATCTGAAGCTTTCTTT.

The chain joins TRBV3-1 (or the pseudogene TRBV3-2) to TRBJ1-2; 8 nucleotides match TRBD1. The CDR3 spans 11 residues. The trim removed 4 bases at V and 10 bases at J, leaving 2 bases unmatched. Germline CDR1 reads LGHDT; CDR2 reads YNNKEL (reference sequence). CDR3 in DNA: TGTGCCAGCAGCCGGGACAGGAACTACACCTTC. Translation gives CASSRDRNYTF.

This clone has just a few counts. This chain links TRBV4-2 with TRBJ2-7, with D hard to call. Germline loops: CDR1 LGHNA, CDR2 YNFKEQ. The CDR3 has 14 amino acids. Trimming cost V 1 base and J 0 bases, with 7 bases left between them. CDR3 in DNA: TGTGCCAGCAGCCAAGGGCCCATCTCCTACGAGCAGTACTTC. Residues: CASSQGPISYEQYF.

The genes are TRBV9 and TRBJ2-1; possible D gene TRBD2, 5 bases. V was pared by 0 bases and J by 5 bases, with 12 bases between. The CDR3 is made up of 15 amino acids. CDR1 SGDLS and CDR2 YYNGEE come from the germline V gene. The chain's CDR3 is CASSVGSLANNEQFF. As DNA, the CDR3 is TGTGCCAGCAGCGTAGGAAGTCTAGCAAACAATGAGCAGTTCTTC.

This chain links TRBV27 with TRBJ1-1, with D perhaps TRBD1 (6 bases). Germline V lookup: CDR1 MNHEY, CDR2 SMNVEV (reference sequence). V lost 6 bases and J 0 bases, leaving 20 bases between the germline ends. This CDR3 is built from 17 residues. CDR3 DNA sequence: TGTGCCAGCAGGCTCCGAGGGGGTCGAATTATGAACACTGAAGCTTTCTTT. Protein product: CASRLRGGRIMNTEAFF.

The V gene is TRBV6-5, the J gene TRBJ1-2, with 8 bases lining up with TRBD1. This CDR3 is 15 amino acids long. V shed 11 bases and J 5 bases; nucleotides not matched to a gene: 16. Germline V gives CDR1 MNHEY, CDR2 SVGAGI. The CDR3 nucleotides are TGTGCCCGATTTAGTCCGGGACAGGTCCTTTATGGCTACACCTTC. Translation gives CARFSPGQVLYGYTF.

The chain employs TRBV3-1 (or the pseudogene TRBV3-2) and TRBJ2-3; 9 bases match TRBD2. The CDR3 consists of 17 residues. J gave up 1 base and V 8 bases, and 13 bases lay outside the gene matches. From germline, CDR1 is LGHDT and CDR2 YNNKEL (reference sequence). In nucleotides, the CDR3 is TGTGCCAGCCAACACCAGCGGGAGGTAGGAGGCACAGATACGCAGTATTTT. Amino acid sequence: CASQHQREVGGTDTQYF.

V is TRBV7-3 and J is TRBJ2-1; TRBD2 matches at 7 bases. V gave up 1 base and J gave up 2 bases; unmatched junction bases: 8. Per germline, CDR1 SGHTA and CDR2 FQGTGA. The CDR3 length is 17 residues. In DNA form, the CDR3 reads TGTGCCAGCAGCTTAAGGCCCGGCGGGAGCCCCTACAATGAGCAGTTCTTC. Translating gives CASSLRPGGSPYNEQFF.

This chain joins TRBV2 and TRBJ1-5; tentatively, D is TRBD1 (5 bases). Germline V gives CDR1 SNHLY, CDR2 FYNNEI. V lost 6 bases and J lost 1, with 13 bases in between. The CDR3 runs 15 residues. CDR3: CASSAGKLSNQPQHF. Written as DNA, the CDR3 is TGTGCCAGCAGCGCAGGGAAGTTGAGCAATCAGCCCCAGCATTTT.

CDR3 protein: CASSYLDRGYGYTF. The DNA of the CDR3 is TGTGCCAGCAGCTACTTGGACAGGGGGTACGGCTACACCTTC. This rearrangement joins TRBV7-9 to TRBJ1-2; 10 positions match TRBD1. Germline assignment: CDR1 SEHNR and CDR2 FQNEAQ (reference sequence). The J segment lost 8 bases and the V segment lost 4 bases, leaving 7 bases of the junction unmatched. There are 14 residues in the CDR3.

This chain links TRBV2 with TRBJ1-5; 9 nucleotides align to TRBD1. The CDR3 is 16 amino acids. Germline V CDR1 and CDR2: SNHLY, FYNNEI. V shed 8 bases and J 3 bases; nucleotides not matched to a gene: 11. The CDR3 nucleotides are TGTGCCAGCGGGCATAGGGACAGGGCCTTCAATCAGCCCCAGCATTTT. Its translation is CASGHRDRAFNQPQHF.

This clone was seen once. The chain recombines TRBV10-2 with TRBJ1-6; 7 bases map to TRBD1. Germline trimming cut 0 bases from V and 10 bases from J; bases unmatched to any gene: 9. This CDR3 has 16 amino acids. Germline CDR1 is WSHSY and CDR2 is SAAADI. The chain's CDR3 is CASSESTWDSHSPLHF. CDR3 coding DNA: TGCGCCAGCAGTGAGTCGACTTGGGACAGCCACTCACCCCTCCACTTT.

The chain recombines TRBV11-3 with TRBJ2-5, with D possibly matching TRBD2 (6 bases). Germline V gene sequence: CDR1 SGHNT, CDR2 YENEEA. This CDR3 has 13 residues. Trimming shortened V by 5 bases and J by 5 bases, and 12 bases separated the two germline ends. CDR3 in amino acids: CASSRGMGETQYF. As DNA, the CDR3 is TGTGCCAGCAGCCGGGGGATGGGGGAGACCCAGTACTTC.